This T cell receptor (beta chain) was recovered during a study of blood T cell repertoires in COVID-19. Participants were placed into cohorts based on the clinical history they reported. Original methodology: Amplification from reference gene primers served as the basis for estimated nucleated cell counts. The assay was immunoSEQ multiplex PCR, and TCRdb's table has in-frame clones only and misses some. For V, J and clone size, that table is used; D and trimming come from the DNA. The sample contains about 300,000 clones, 86% of which appear only once. This TCR was sampled from a woman younger than 35 who had recovered from COVID-19. The source material was PBMCs or T cells enriched from blood (not recorded which).

The CDR3, as DNA: TGCGCCAGCAGCCAAGCCCACTCTGGAAACACCATATATTTT. Amino acid sequence: CASSQAHSGNTIYF. The J gene is TRBJ1-3, the V gene TRBV4-3; D is ambiguous. Germline lookup yields CDR1 LGHNA and CDR2 YSLEER. The ends were cut back, 1 base at V and 0 bases at J, with 4 bases in the middle. The CDR3 loop spans 14 amino acids.